This TCR beta chain was sequenced for a study of shared clonotypes between healthy human individuals. Unmatched junction bases numbered 4, after V lost 2 bases and J lost 0 bases. Germline CDR1 reads SEHNR; CDR2 reads FQNEAQ (reference sequence). This CDR3 contains 17 residues. Sequenced by immunoSEQ multiplex PCR; TCRdb stores in-frame clones only, minus some. The sample carries 2 million to 2.5 million clones, 85% to 95% recorded once. The V call is TRBV7-9, the J call TRBJ2-2; 9 bases align to TRBD1. What was sequenced was naive CD4+ T cells from PBMCs. Subset: CD45RA+ positively selected. This receptor was taken from a man aged 18 to 29 in good health. Some clones in this sample may be carry-over from other donors' samples. The CDR3 region has the DNA TGTGCCAGCAGCTTACCAAGGACAGGGGCGAACACCGGGGAGCTGTTTTTT. It translates to CASSLPRTGANTGELFF.